The rows below give T cell receptor beta chains drawn from one sample of a study of monozygotic twins with inflammatory bowel disease. TCRdb re-called the 5' RACE reads, yielding one record per CDR3 amino acid sequence without DNA. This repertoire includes approximately 100,000 distinct CDR3 sequences. Sequencing was done on a sample of blood. The source is a human donor with ulcerative colitis or Crohn's disease, or a healthy co-twin of an affected twin (not recorded which). CDR3s include the opening cysteine and the closing phenylalanine or tryptophan. Each record gives: V gene, J gene, CDR3 protein.

V gene: TRBV20-1
J gene: TRBJ2-7
CDR3 protein: CSARDTARASYEQYF

V gene: TRBV19
J gene: TRBJ1-1
CDR3 protein: CASSKGGLAEAFF

V gene: TRBV25-1
J gene: TRBJ2-6
CDR3 protein: CASSELGANVLTF

V gene: TRBV4-2
J gene: TRBJ1-6
CDR3 protein: CASSQAGQGQPLHF

V gene: TRBV7-2
J gene: TRBJ1-5
CDR3 protein: CASSLAGYSNQPQHF

V gene: TRBV5-1
J gene: TRBJ2-5
CDR3 protein: CASSLSALGETQYF

V gene: TRBV6-2/TRBV6-3
J gene: TRBJ2-7
CDR3 protein: CASSYDSLYEQYF

V gene: TRBV5-4
J gene: TRBJ2-5
CDR3 protein: CASSLDLQYQETQYF

V gene: TRBV6-2/TRBV6-3
J gene: TRBJ2-7
CDR3 protein: CASRPRMRQAYEQYF

V gene: TRBV6-5
J gene: TRBJ1-2
CDR3 protein: CASRTTGVYGYTF

V gene: TRBV18
J gene: TRBJ2-7
CDR3 protein: CATSSDGGLWHEQYF

V gene: TRBV7-6
J gene: TRBJ2-1
CDR3 protein: CASSLAYGWSSGSNEQFF

V gene: TRBV29-1
J gene: TRBJ2-1
CDR3 protein: CSVRLAGGEQFF

V gene: TRBV9
J gene: TRBJ1-2
CDR3 protein: CASTPGTGGYGYTF

V gene: TRBV4-2
J gene: TRBJ2-3
CDR3 protein: CASSQDRKGRGFTDTQYF

V gene: TRBV25-1
J gene: TRBJ2-1
CDR3 protein: CASSGVWTSGTNEQFF